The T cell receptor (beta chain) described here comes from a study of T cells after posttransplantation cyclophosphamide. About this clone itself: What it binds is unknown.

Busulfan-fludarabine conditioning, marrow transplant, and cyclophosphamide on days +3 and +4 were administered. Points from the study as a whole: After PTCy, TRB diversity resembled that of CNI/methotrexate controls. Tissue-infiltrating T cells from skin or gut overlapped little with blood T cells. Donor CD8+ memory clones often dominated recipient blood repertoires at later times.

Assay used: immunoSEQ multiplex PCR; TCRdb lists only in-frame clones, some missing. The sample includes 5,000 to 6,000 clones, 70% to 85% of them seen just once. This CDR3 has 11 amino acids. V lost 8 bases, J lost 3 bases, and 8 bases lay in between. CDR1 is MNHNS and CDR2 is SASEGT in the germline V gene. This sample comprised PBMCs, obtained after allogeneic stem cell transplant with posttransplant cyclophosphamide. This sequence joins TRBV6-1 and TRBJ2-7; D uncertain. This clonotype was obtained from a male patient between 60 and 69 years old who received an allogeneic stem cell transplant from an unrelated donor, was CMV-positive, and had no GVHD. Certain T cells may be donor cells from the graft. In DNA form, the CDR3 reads TGTGCCAGCCGTATCTTCTACGAGCAGTACTTC. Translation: CASRIFYEQYF.